Presented here are 23 T cell receptor beta chains from one specimen sequenced in a study of technical replicates of blood from a handful of donors. Assay used: immunoSEQ multiplex PCR; TCRdb lists only in-frame clones, some missing. Here the sample spans fewer than 80,000 clones, roughly 91% being singletons. The sequenced sample was PBMCs. The receptor source for this set is a human donor in good health. Some clones in this sample may be carry-over from other donors' samples.

The chain joins TRBV2 to TRBJ2-5; maybe TRBD2 (5 bases). The germline CDR1 and CDR2 sequences are SNHLY and FYNNEI. V was clipped by 5 bases and J by 0 bases, with 10 bases between them. The CDR3 sequence is 14 residues long. This CDR3 reads CASSKERNQETQYF. CDR3 DNA: TGTGCCAGCAGTAAGGAGCGGAACCAAGAGACCCAGTACTTC.

The chain uses TRBV23-1 and TRBJ1-5; D perhaps matches TRBD1 (6 bases). TRBV23-1 is labeled an ORF, and its function is uncertain. Trimming took off 7 bases at V and 7 bases at J, with 8 bases between the two ends. The CDR3 is 11 amino acids. The CDR3: CASNRAQPQHF. DNA of the CDR3: TGCGCCAGCAACAGGGCGCAGCCCCAGCATTTT.

V and J are TRBV7-8 and TRBJ1-1; D may be TRBD1 (6 bases). Trimming pared 7 bases from V and 1 base from J, leaving 13 bases between. The CDR3 has 14 residues. Germline V lookup: CDR1 SGHVS, CDR2 FQNEAQ. CDR3 amino acids: CASNRIQGNTEAFF. The CDR3 bases are TGTGCCAGCAACCGTATACAGGGGAACACTGAAGCTTTCTTT. Full variable domain (remainder filled in from reference TRBV7-8 and TRBJ1-1): GAGVSQSPRYKVAKRGQDVALRCDPISGHVSLFWYQQALGQGPEFLTYFQNEAQLDKSGLPSDRFFAERPEGSVSTLKIQRTQQEDSAVYLCASNRIQGNTEAFFGQGTRLTVV.

This clone was detected once. This chain connects TRBV7-7 to TRBJ2-3, with 8 bases matching TRBD2. The CDR3 consists of 17 residues. CDR1 is SSHAT, CDR2 FNYEAQ, per germline (reference sequence). After removal of 2 bases from V and 3 bases from J, the junction contained 10 bases not matched to a gene. The CDR3 coding sequence is TGTGCCAGCAGCTTATTTGTCAGCGGGAGCGGGACAGATACGCAGTATTTT. As protein: CASSLFVSGSGTDTQYF.

This clone was recorded a few times. The genes are TRBV14 and TRBJ2-1, with D possibly matching TRBD1 (6 bases). V dropped 4 bases and J dropped 0 bases, with 10 bases sitting between them. The CDR3 contains 15 residues. Looked up from germline, CDR1 is SGHDN and CDR2 is FVKESK. This CDR3 reads CASSRGQSSYNEQFF. The CDR3, as DNA: TGTGCCAGCAGCCGAGGACAGAGCTCCTACAATGAGCAGTTCTTC.

The V gene is TRBV29-1, the J gene TRBJ2-5, with D possibly matching TRBD1 (5 bases). V was clipped by 7 bases and J by 5 bases, with 14 bases between them. The CDR3 spans 12 residues. Germline V gene sequence: CDR1 SQVTM, CDR2 ANQGSEA. Written as DNA, the CDR3 is TGCAGCGCCCTGGACCAGGGTGAGACCCAGTACTTC. Amino acid sequence: CSALDQGETQYF.

The chain combines TRBV30 with TRBJ2-7, with D possibly matching TRBD2 (6 bases). CDR3 size: 14 residues. V was shortened by 3 bases and J by 4 bases, with 16 bases between the two germline ends. Germline V gene lookup returns CDR1 GTSNPN and CDR2 SVGIG (reference sequence). This CDR3 is CAWRPRENTYEQYF. DNA for the CDR3: TGTGCCTGGAGACCTCGGGAGAATACGTACGAGCAGTACTTC. The whole variable domain, filled in from reference TRBV30 and TRBJ2-7, reads SQTIHQWPATLVQPVGSPLSLECTVEGTSNPNLYWYRQAAGRGLQLLFYSVGIGQISSEVPQNLSASRPQDRQFILSSKKLLLSDSGFYLCAWRPRENTYEQYFGPGTRLTVT.

The table lists this clone with a few counts. The chain joins TRBV11-2 to TRBJ1-1; 7 nucleotides match TRBD1. Germline lookup yields CDR1 SGHAT and CDR2 FQNNGV. The CDR3 runs 17 residues. J gave up 1 base and V 1 base, and 9 bases lay outside the gene matches. DNA of the CDR3: TGTGCCAGCAGCTTAGGCCGAGGGGGCTCCGGGAACACTGAAGCTTTCTTT. Protein product: CASSLGRGGSGNTEAFF.

This chain connects TRBV9 to TRBJ2-3; 7 positions agree with TRBD2. V was clipped by 2 bases and J by 5 bases; unmatched bases: 2. The germline gives CDR1 SGDLS, CDR2 YYNGEE. The CDR3 contains 13 residues. The CDR3 coding sequence is TGTGCCAGCAGCGTGGTAGCGGGAGATACGCAGTATTTT. This encodes CASSVVAGDTQYF.

The rearrangement uses TRBV29-1 and TRBJ2-1, with TRBD1 as a possible D gene (6 bases). This CDR3 contains 13 residues. Deletions cut 3 bases from V and 0 bases from J, with 6 bases between. The germline CDR1 and CDR2 sequences are SQVTM and ANQGSEA. The CDR3, as DNA: TGCAGCGTTGACAGGGGCTCCTACAATGAGCAGTTCTTC. It yields the protein CSVDRGSYNEQFF.

This rearrangement joins TRBV5-6 to TRBJ2-2; TRBD1 matches at 11 bases. J was trimmed by 4 bases and V by 4 bases; bases with no gene match: 6. Per germline, CDR1 SGHDT and CDR2 YYEEEE. The CDR3 contains 16 residues. The CDR3 here is CASSATGTGGTGELFF. In DNA form, the CDR3 reads TGTGCCAGCAGCGCGACCGGGACAGGGGGCACCGGGGAGCTGTTTTTT.

The chain carries TRBV5-1 and TRBJ2-5; 7 positions match TRBD2. The germline V gene has CDR1 SGHRS and CDR2 YFSETQ. The V gene end was trimmed by 2 bases and the J gene end by 4 bases; junction bases not matched to a gene: 14. The CDR3 extends over 17 amino acids. The CDR3 DNA is TGCGCCAGCAGCTTTCGCCCGGCGGGAGCGGGTGGAGAGACCCAGTACTTC. Its translation: CASSFRPAGAGGETQYF.

This clone was detected only a few times. The V call is TRBV5-4, the J call TRBJ1-4; TRBD1 aligns across 9 bases. Trimming cost V 4 bases and J 8 bases; bases outside gene matches: 6. CDR1 is SGHNT and CDR2 is YYREEE in the germline V gene (reference sequence). CDR3 length equals 14 residues. This CDR3 reads CASSPGQGGEKLFF. The CDR3 bases are TGTGCCAGCAGCCCGGGACAGGGCGGCGAAAAACTGTTTTTT.

The chain recombines TRBV7-2 with TRBJ2-5; D gene unclear. V was pared by 6 bases and J by 4 bases, with 15 bases between. The CDR3 length is 14 residues. Germline lookup yields CDR1 SGHTA and CDR2 FQGNSA. CDR3 amino acids: CASRMVAKSETQYF. CDR3 DNA: TGTGCCAGCAGGATGGTAGCAAAGTCAGAGACCCAGTACTTC.

The chain combines TRBV4-1 with TRBJ2-7; D perhaps matches TRBD1 (6 bases). V was shortened by 3 bases and J by 6 bases, with 15 bases between the two germline ends. Germline CDR1 and CDR2: MGHRA and YSYEKL. The length of the CDR3 is 14 residues. The CDR3 loop reads CASSHDEGGSEQYF. The CDR3 coding sequence is TGCGCCAGCAGCCATGACGAAGGGGGTTCCGAGCAGTACTTC.

The chain has TRBV5-5 and TRBJ1-1, with a weak D call TRBD1 (6 bases). Germline V gene data show CDR1 as SGHKS and CDR2 as YYEKEE (reference sequence). V dropped 5 bases and J dropped 0 bases, with 14 bases sitting between them. This CDR3 contains 15 residues. CDR3 residues: CASRPGQNLNTEAFF. The DNA of the CDR3 is TGTGCCAGCAGACCCGGACAGAATCTGAACACTGAAGCTTTCTTT.

V is TRBV7-2 and J is TRBJ2-1, with TRBD1 as a possible D gene (5 bases). V shed 1 base and J shed 0 bases, with 7 bases lying between them. Germline V gives CDR1 SGHTA, CDR2 FQGNSA. The CDR3 runs to 15 residues. The CDR3 DNA sequence: TGTGCCAGCAGCTTAGTAACAGGCTCCTACAATGAGCAGTTCTTC. Its protein product is CASSLVTGSYNEQFF.

V usage is TRBV6-8 and J usage is TRBJ2-7, with a possible D match to TRBD1 (5 bases). CDR3 length equals 14 residues. Between the trimmed V and J ends, which lost 6 bases and 4 bases, there was a span of 16 bases. Germline V lookup: CDR1 MNHGY, CDR2 SAAAGT. This CDR3 is CASSPGFGGYEQYF. The CDR3 bases are TGTGCCAGCAGCCCAGGGTTCGGTGGGTACGAGCAGTACTTC.

The V and J genes are TRBV5-6 and TRBJ2-1, with D maybe TRBD1 (6 bases). Looked up from germline, CDR1 is SGHDT and CDR2 is YYEEEE. This CDR3 spans 18 amino acids. Deletions cut 4 bases from V and 0 bases from J, with 20 bases between. The CDR3 nucleotides read TGTGCCAGCAGCCTCGATACCAACAGGGTGCCCTCCTACAATGAGCAGTTCTTC. Encoded protein: CASSLDTNRVPSYNEQFF.

The genes are TRBV7-2 and TRBJ2-3; the match to TRBD2 covers 9 bases. There are 14 residues in the CDR3. V was clipped by 5 bases and J by 0 bases; unmatched bases: 0. The germline CDR1 and CDR2 sequences are SGHTA and FQGNSA. DNA of the CDR3: TGTGCCAGCAGCGCGGGGGGGAGCACAGATACGCAGTATTTT. It yields the protein CASSAGGSTDTQYF.

This chain uses TRBV7-9 with TRBJ2-6; D unresolved. The CDR3 extends over 16 amino acids. In germline, CDR1 is SEHNR, CDR2 FQNEAQ (reference sequence). Trimming stripped 5 bases from V and 2 bases from J, with 13 bases between. CDR3 bases: TGTGCCAGCAGCGCTTCAGGTTCTGCTGGGGCCAACGTCCTGACTTTC. This translates into CASSASGSAGANVLTF.

The chain uses TRBV6-6 and TRBJ1-1; D gene uncertain. With 6 bases removed from V and 2 bases from J, the gap between germline ends came to 16 bases. This CDR3 has 15 amino acids. The germline V gene has CDR1 MNHNY and CDR2 SVGAGI (reference sequence). The CDR3, as DNA: TGTGCCAGCAGGGAGGACCAACTGAGAAACACTGAAGCTTTCTTT. It codes for CASREDQLRNTEAFF.

This chain uses TRBV7-9 with TRBJ1-1; D ambiguous. The CDR3 extends over 11 amino acids. Germline CDR1 SEHNR, CDR2 FQNEAQ (reference sequence). V was shortened by 3 bases and J by 7 bases, with 6 bases between the two germline ends. DNA for the CDR3: TGTGCCAGCAGCTTTCTCAGTGAAGCTTTCTTT. This gives the protein CASSFLSEAFF.